The 26 T cell receptor beta chains listed next were all sequenced from one sample in a study of OX40 agonist ivuxolimab in advanced cancers. The method was immunoSEQ multiplex PCR; TCRdb's version includes in-frame clones alone and lacks a portion of them. The table shows about 83,000 clones, with about 88% occurring only once. The specimen comprised CD4+ or CD8+ T cells sorted from blood, sampled in a trial of the OX40 agonist ivuxolimab. All receptors derive from an adult with an advanced solid tumor such as melanoma, head and neck, liver or kidney cancer.

The rearrangement joins TRBV4-3 to TRBJ2-7, with 9 bases aligning to TRBD1. CDR1 is LGHNA and CDR2 is YSLEER in the germline V gene. V trimming: 0 bases; J trimming: 2 bases; junction bases outside the gene matches: 11. The CDR3 covers 18 residues. The CDR3 DNA reads TGCGCCAGCAGCCAAGATCGTCTCCGGGACAGGGAGACCTACGAGCAGTACTTC. Translating gives CASSQDRLRDRETYEQYF.

V is TRBV15 and J is TRBJ1-1; D is undetermined. CDR3 length: 13 amino acids. Trimming cost V 0 bases and J 11 bases, with 13 bases left between them. CDR1 is LNHNV, CDR2 YYDKDF, per germline (reference sequence). CDR3 sequence (DNA): TGTGCCACCAGCAGAGATCGTGGGGAATCCGCTTTCTTT. It encodes CATSRDRGESAFF.

The gene calls are TRBV10-1 and TRBJ2-3, with D hard to call. With 2 bases removed from V and 6 bases from J, the gap between germline ends came to 6 bases. The length of the CDR3 is 12 residues. Germline CDR1 is WNHNN and CDR2 is SYGVQD (reference sequence). CDR3: CASSEDFDTQYF. As DNA, the CDR3 is TGCGCCAGCAGTGAGGACTTCGATACGCAGTATTTT.

V usage is TRBV5-1 and J usage is TRBJ2-3; tentative D call: TRBD1 (5 bases). The CDR3 has 16 residues. Germline V gene sequence: CDR1 SGHRS, CDR2 YFSETQ. V dropped 4 bases and J dropped 7 bases, with 22 bases sitting between them. CDR3 loop: CASSPDRLGVGNTQYF. DNA for the CDR3: TGCGCCAGCAGCCCCGACCGATTAGGGGTGGGCAATACGCAGTATTTT.

The chain uses TRBV7-2 and TRBJ1-3; 9 bases line up with TRBD1. The germline gives CDR1 SGHTA, CDR2 FQGNSA. Trimming removed 5 bases from V and 2 bases from J; junction bases left unmatched: 4. The CDR3 sequence is 15 residues long. The CDR3 DNA is TGTGCCAGCAGCCTACAGGGGGCAACTGGAAACACCATATATTTT. Translated: CASSLQGATGNTIYF.

The chain joins TRBV5-1 to TRBJ2-2; 7 nucleotides line up with TRBD1. The CDR3 is 15 residues long. Germline V lookup: CDR1 SGHRS, CDR2 YFSETQ. V lost 5 bases, J lost 1 base, and 5 bases stayed unmatched. CDR3 loop: CASRPGTENTGELFF. CDR3 sequence (DNA): TGCGCCAGCAGACCCGGGACAGAGAACACCGGGGAGCTGTTTTTT. The full variable domain, its missing parts supplied by reference TRBV5-1 and TRBJ2-2, is KAGVTQTPRYLIKTRGQQVTLSCSPISGHRSVSWYQQTPGQGLQFLFEYFSETQRNKGNFPGRFSGRQFSNSRSEMNVSTLELGDSALYLCASRPGTENTGELFFGEGSRLTVL.

The rearrangement links TRBV19 to TRBJ2-5, with a possible D match to TRBD1 (5 bases). The CDR3 totals 14 residues. V was clipped by 4 bases and J by 1 base, with 10 bases between them. Germline V gene lookup returns CDR1 LNHDA and CDR2 SQIVND (reference sequence). The CDR3 loop reads CASSRYDSQETQYF. The DNA for the CDR3 is TGTGCCAGTAGTAGATACGACAGCCAAGAGACCCAGTACTTC.

The chain links TRBV5-4 to TRBJ2-7, with D perhaps assigned TRBD1 or TRBD2 (5 bases each). The V gene's germline CDR1 is SGHNT and CDR2 YYREEE (reference sequence). This CDR3 is 14 amino acids long. Trimming took off 2 bases at V and 2 bases at J, with 11 bases between the two ends. The CDR3 protein is CASSFAGAAYEQYF. The CDR3 nucleotides are TGTGCCAGCAGCTTTGCCGGGGCAGCCTACGAGCAGTACTTC.

The V and J genes are TRBV29-1 and TRBJ2-5; 7 positions agree with TRBD2. V was pared by 7 bases and J by 1 base, with 12 bases of the junction left unmatched. The CDR3 loop spans 15 amino acids. The germline V gene has CDR1 SQVTM and CDR2 ANQGSEA. CDR3 loop: CSARDYPKPQETQYF. DNA for the CDR3: TGCAGCGCCCGGGACTACCCAAAACCCCAAGAGACCCAGTACTTC.

The J gene is TRBJ2-1, the V gene TRBV5-6; D is unresolved. Looked up from germline, CDR1 is SGHDT and CDR2 is YYEEEE. This CDR3 comprises 12 residues. V was trimmed by 4 bases and J by 8 bases, leaving 10 bases between them. The CDR3 region is CASSQNVDEQFF. Written as DNA, the CDR3 is TGTGCCAGCAGCCAAAACGTGGATGAGCAGTTCTTC.

The chain is built from TRBV6-6 and TRBJ2-3, with D possibly called TRBD1 or TRBD2 (5 bases each). CDR1 is MNHNY, CDR2 SVGAGI, per germline (reference sequence). Deletions cut 4 bases from V and 0 bases from J, with 5 bases between. This CDR3 spans 13 amino acids. DNA of the CDR3: TGTGCCAGCAGTTGGGGGAGCACAGATACGCAGTATTTT. Protein product: CASSWGSTDTQYF.

The chain employs TRBV30 and TRBJ1-1; no clear D. The CDR3 totals 11 residues. Germline V gene sequence: CDR1 GTSNPN, CDR2 SVGIG (reference sequence). V lost 2 bases, J lost 4 bases, and 5 bases lay in between. This CDR3 is CAWSTLTEAFF. The CDR3 DNA reads TGTGCCTGGAGTACCCTCACTGAAGCTTTCTTT.

The chain links TRBV5-6 to TRBJ1-3, with TRBD1 matching 7 bases. The CDR3 has 14 amino acids. Looked up from germline, CDR1 is SGHDT and CDR2 is YYEEEE. Germline trimming cut 4 bases from V and 4 bases from J; bases unmatched to any gene: 5. The CDR3 DNA is TGTGCCAGCAGCCAGACAGGGACAGGAAACACCATATATTTT. Translating it yields CASSQTGTGNTIYF.

The V and J genes are TRBV30 and TRBJ2-3; D is unclear. V was trimmed by 2 bases and J by 3 bases, leaving 3 bases between them. This CDR3 spans 11 amino acids. The germline gives CDR1 GTSNPN, CDR2 SVGIG (reference sequence). CDR3 sequence: CAWSLTDTQYF. Written as DNA, the CDR3 is TGTGCCTGGAGTTTAACAGATACGCAGTATTTT.

The V gene is TRBV5-4, the J gene TRBJ2-5; D is possibly TRBD1 (5 bases). Trimming stripped 1 base from V and 1 base from J, with 11 bases between. Germline assignment: CDR1 SGHNT and CDR2 YYREEE (reference sequence). The CDR3 contains 15 residues. CDR3: CASSLLGQIQETQYF. The CDR3 DNA reads TGTGCCAGCAGCTTGTTGGGGCAGATCCAAGAGACCCAGTACTTC.

The V and J genes are TRBV19 and TRBJ2-7; 8 bases align to TRBD1. Germline V gene data show CDR1 as LNHDA and CDR2 as SQIVND (reference sequence). CDR3 size: 14 residues. Trimming cost V 4 bases and J 5 bases; bases outside gene matches: 7. The CDR3 here is CASSNTGQGNEQYF. The DNA of the CDR3 is TGTGCCAGTAGTAACACCGGACAGGGCAACGAGCAGTACTTC.

The V call is TRBV19, the J call TRBJ1-3; D uncertain. The CDR3 totals 14 residues. CDR1 is LNHDA, CDR2 SQIVND, per germline (reference sequence). Deletions cut 4 bases from V and 0 bases from J, with 7 bases between. The CDR3 here is CASSSGISGNTIYF. CDR3 DNA: TGTGCCAGTAGTAGTGGGATCTCTGGAAACACCATATATTTT.

J is TRBJ1-4 and V is TRBV5-4, with 7 nucleotides matching TRBD1. Trimming cost V 3 bases and J 4 bases; bases outside gene matches: 3. From germline, CDR1 is SGHNT and CDR2 YYREEE (reference sequence). This CDR3 is built from 14 residues. The CDR3 DNA sequence: TGTGCCAGCAGCTCGGGACAGATTAATGAAAAACTGTTTTTT. This translates into CASSSGQINEKLFF.

V is TRBV7-8 and J is TRBJ1-1, with D possibly being TRBD1 (6 bases). Trimming left V 0 bases short and J 4 bases short, with 9 bases between. From germline, CDR1 is SGHVS and CDR2 FQNEAQ. The CDR3 loop spans 14 amino acids. CDR3 protein: CASSLALRGTEAFF. The CDR3 coding sequence is TGTGCCAGCAGCTTAGCGCTCAGGGGCACTGAAGCTTTCTTT.

The chain couples TRBV19 to TRBJ2-7; 11 bases align to TRBD1. In germline, CDR1 is LNHDA, CDR2 SQIVND (reference sequence). The CDR3 has 14 residues. Trimming cost V 6 bases and J 4 bases; bases outside gene matches: 5. This CDR3 is CASSTGTGGYEQYF. In nucleotides, the CDR3 is TGTGCCAGTAGCACCGGGACAGGGGGGTACGAGCAGTACTTC.

This clone appeared a few times. V and J are TRBV7-9 and TRBJ1-1, with D maybe TRBD1 (5 bases). Germline V CDR1 and CDR2: SEHNR, FQNEAQ (reference sequence). V was cut by 3 bases and J by 3 bases, with 8 bases left in between. The CDR3 totals 13 residues. CDR3 bases: TGTGCCAGCAGCTTTGTAGGGGACACTGAAGCTTTCTTT. Translation: CASSFVGDTEAFF.

V and J are TRBV19 and TRBJ1-4; D gene unclear. V was cut by 7 bases and J by 7 bases, with 22 bases left in between. From germline, CDR1 is LNHDA and CDR2 SQIVND (reference sequence). CDR3 length: 16 residues. CDR3 region: CASNPRVAGRFEKLFF. CDR3 nucleotides: TGTGCCAGTAATCCCCGGGTGGCAGGAAGGTTTGAAAAACTGTTTTTT.

The CDR3 region is CASSLWGSSYEQYF. As DNA, the CDR3 is TGTGCCAGCAGTTTATGGGGAAGCTCCTACGAGCAGTACTTC. The chain links TRBV27 to TRBJ2-7, with D hard to call. The CDR3 length is 14 residues. The V and J ends lost 1 base and 0 bases respectively, with 7 bases between them. Germline V gives CDR1 MNHEY, CDR2 SMNVEV (reference sequence).

The chain carries TRBV18 and TRBJ1-3, with D maybe TRBD1 (5 bases). V was trimmed by 3 bases and J by 2 bases, leaving 14 bases between them. The germline V gene has CDR1 KGHSH and CDR2 LQKENI. The CDR3 extends over 16 amino acids. The CDR3 here is CASSPGTGNAGNTIYF. The CDR3 DNA sequence: TGTGCCAGCTCACCCGGGACGGGGAATGCTGGAAACACCATATATTTT.

This chain links TRBV11-2 with TRBJ2-7; tentatively, D is TRBD1 (5 bases). The germline V gene encodes CDR1 SGHAT and CDR2 FQNNGV. This CDR3 comprises 12 residues. V was clipped by 5 bases and J by 3 bases, with 8 bases between them. CDR3 residues: CASSPQGYEQYF. The CDR3 DNA is TGTGCCAGCAGCCCTCAGGGCTACGAGCAGTACTTC.

The V gene is TRBV29-1, the J gene TRBJ2-2, with D maybe TRBD2 (5 bases). This CDR3 has 12 residues. V lost 7 bases to trimming and J lost 7 bases, with 13 bases between them. Germline loops: CDR1 SQVTM, CDR2 ANQGSEA. This chain's CDR3 is CSAAPGSGELFF. CDR3 DNA: TGCAGCGCCGCCCCGGGAAGCGGGGAGCTGTTTTTT.